These 5 T cell receptor beta chains share one sample of origin, sequenced in a study of control samples from healthy donors and cancer patients. TCRdb keeps only in-frame clones here, not all; method: immunoSEQ multiplex PCR. The repertoire consists of 85,000 to 90,000 clones, with about 89% occurring once and the leading ten covering around a fifth. Sequenced: blood. These receptor sequences come from a man under 40 in good health.

The genes are TRBV12-3 or TRBV12-4 and TRBJ2-2; no definite D call. The length of the CDR3 is 13 residues. V lost 9 bases and J lost 4, with 12 bases in between. DNA for the CDR3: TGTGCCAGTCGGACGTCGGGCACCGGGGAGCTGTTTTTT. This translates into CASRTSGTGELFF.

The chain has TRBV2 and TRBJ2-2; D assignment may be TRBD1 or TRBD2 (7 bases each). V lost 10 bases and J lost 3, with 18 bases in between. The CDR3 extends over 15 amino acids. Germline V gene sequence: CDR1 SNHLY, CDR2 FYNNEI. The CDR3 sequence: CAIPGGAQDTGELFF. As DNA, the CDR3 is TGTGCCATCCCAGGGGGGGCCCAGGACACCGGGGAGCTGTTTTTT.

This clone is medium-sized. This chain joins TRBV7-8 and TRBJ2-1; 8 positions agree with TRBD2. CDR1 is SGHVS and CDR2 is FQNEAQ in the germline V gene. This CDR3 is built from 16 residues. The ends lost 0 bases at V and 4 bases at J; junction bases unmatched: 5. CDR3 nucleotide sequence: TGTGCCAGCAGCTTAGCGGGGACTAGGGGATACAATGAGCAGTTCTTC. It yields the protein CASSLAGTRGYNEQFF.

J is TRBJ2-3 and V is TRBV7-9, with 9 bases fitting TRBD2. This CDR3 has 18 amino acids. The V gene end was trimmed by 7 bases and the J gene end by 2 bases; junction bases not matched to a gene: 16. Germline V gene lookup returns CDR1 SEHNR and CDR2 FQNEAQ (reference sequence). The CDR3 is CASTPRSGGIHYTDTQYF. CDR3 nucleotide sequence: TGTGCCAGCACCCCTCGTAGCGGGGGAATACATTACACAGATACGCAGTATTTT.

The V call is TRBV20-1, the J call TRBJ2-1; possible D gene TRBD2, 7 bases. V lost 5 bases to trimming and J lost 6 bases, with 14 bases between them. The CDR3 has 13 amino acids. Germline CDR1 is DFQATT and CDR2 is SNEGSKA (reference sequence). The chain's CDR3 is CSARGGAGNEQFF. CDR3 bases: TGCAGTGCTCGTGGGGGGGCCGGCAATGAGCAGTTCTTC.